These 26 T cell receptor beta chains share one sample of origin, sequenced in a study of OX40 agonist ivuxolimab in advanced cancers. TCRdb's table, derived via immunoSEQ multiplex PCR, lists solely in-frame clones and lacks some. The top ten hold 2.5% to 3.5% of the sample, which has under 25,000 clones, roughly 82% seen once. The material was CD4+ or CD8+ T cells sorted from blood, obtained in a trial of the OX40 agonist ivuxolimab. Receptors originate from an adult with an advanced solid tumor such as melanoma, head and neck, liver or kidney cancer.

V is TRBV7-3 and J is TRBJ2-7; D gene unclear. The germline CDR1 and CDR2 sequences are SGHTA and FQGTGA. V was shortened by 5 bases and J by 2 bases, with 13 bases between the two germline ends. CDR3 length: 14 amino acids. The CDR3 nucleotides are TGTGCCAGCAGCGCGTACCTGAGCCCCTACGAGCAGTACTTC. Protein product: CASSAYLSPYEQYF.

The chain combines TRBV4-1 with TRBJ1-1, with no clear D. Trimming stripped 1 base from V and 3 bases from J, with 9 bases between. CDR1 is MGHRA, CDR2 YSYEKL, per germline. This CDR3 contains 14 residues. The DNA for the CDR3 is TGCGCCAGCAGCCAAGGGAGGACGGACACTGAAGCTTTCTTT. It is translated as CASSQGRTDTEAFF.

V gene TRBV2 combines with J gene TRBJ1-1; D is unresolved. The V end lost 4 bases, the J end lost 11 bases, and 11 bases lay between the germline ends. The CDR3 is 11 residues long. Germline V gene sequence: CDR1 SNHLY, CDR2 FYNNEI. The CDR3 region has the DNA TGTGCCAGCAGTGGTCATATTGAGGCTTTCTTT. This sequence encodes CASSGHIEAFF.

The CDR3 loop is CASSPGQGDSPLHF. The CDR3 DNA is TGTGCCAGCTCACCGGGACAGGGGGATTCACCCCTCCACTTT. This rearrangement joins TRBV18 to TRBJ1-6; 11 nucleotides match TRBD1. V shed 3 bases and J 8 bases; nucleotides not matched to a gene: 0. The CDR3 runs 14 residues. Per the germline V gene, CDR1 is KGHSH and CDR2 is LQKENI.

V usage is TRBV9 and J usage is TRBJ1-1; a weak D match, TRBD1 (5 bases). This CDR3 region has 16 residues. V was pared by 5 bases and J by 1 base, with 18 bases between. Germline V lookup: CDR1 SGDLS, CDR2 YYNGEE. CDR3 in amino acids: CASSTGPMSWNTEAFF. CDR3 nucleotides: TGTGCCAGCAGTACAGGACCAATGAGTTGGAACACTGAAGCTTTCTTT.

The J gene is TRBJ2-5, the V gene TRBV7-9; possibly TRBD1 or TRBD2 for D (5 bases each). The CDR3 consists of 12 residues. The germline CDR1 and CDR2 sequences are SEHNR and FQNEAQ (reference sequence). The ends were cut back, 3 bases at V and 4 bases at J, with 6 bases in the middle. DNA of the CDR3: TGTGCCAGCAGCTTGGGGGTAGAGACCCAGTACTTC. Encoded protein: CASSLGVETQYF.

This chain links TRBV25-1 with TRBJ2-1, with D unclear. V dropped 3 bases and J dropped 6 bases, with 12 bases sitting between them. CDR3 length: 14 residues. Germline assignment: CDR1 MGHDK and CDR2 SYGVNS. This chain's CDR3 is CASSDNHQSNEQFF. In DNA form, the CDR3 reads TGTGCCAGCAGTGATAATCATCAGTCCAATGAGCAGTTCTTC.

This clone was found a few times. The gene calls are TRBV7-2 and TRBJ2-5; D unclear. Trimming stripped 0 bases from V and 4 bases from J, with 9 bases between. The CDR3 runs to 14 residues. From germline, CDR1 is SGHTA and CDR2 FQGNSA. The CDR3 loop is CASSLALPGETQYF. CDR3 bases: TGTGCCAGCAGCTTAGCGCTCCCGGGAGAGACCCAGTACTTC.

The chain combines TRBV2 with TRBJ2-7; 12 bases line up with TRBD2. This CDR3 is 16 amino acids long. The ends lost 1 base at V and 5 bases at J; junction bases unmatched: 6. The germline V gene has CDR1 SNHLY and CDR2 FYNNEI. The CDR3 loop reads CASSEVKLAGGDEQYF. CDR3 sequence (DNA): TGTGCCAGCAGTGAAGTCAAACTAGCGGGAGGAGACGAGCAGTACTTC.

As DNA, the CDR3 is TGTGCCAGCAGCTCCTCGGCTCCTGGGGCCAACGTCCTGACTTTC. Residues: CASSSSAPGANVLTF. This chain connects TRBV7-3 to TRBJ2-6, with D hard to call. V was clipped by 4 bases and J by 2 bases, with 9 bases between them. CDR1 and CDR2 from the germline V gene are SGHTA and FQGTGA. The CDR3 has 15 residues.

This chain joins TRBV7-2 and TRBJ2-7, with unresolved D. In germline, CDR1 is SGHTA, CDR2 FQGNSA. CDR3 length: 15 residues. Between the trimmed V and J ends, which lost 5 bases and 0 bases, there was a span of 14 bases. The DNA of the CDR3 is TGTGCCAGCAGCGCCCTAAGCGCTGCCTCCTACGAGCAGTACTTC. This gives the protein CASSALSAASYEQYF. The entire variable domain, with the rest obtained from reference TRBV7-2 and TRBJ2-7, is as follows: GAGVSQSPSNKVTEKGKDVELRCDPISGHTALYWYRQSLGQGLEFLIYFQGNSAPDKSGLPSDRFSAERTGGSVSTLTIQRTQQEDSAVYLCASSALSAASYEQYFGPGTRLTVT.

The rearrangement joins TRBV27 to TRBJ1-6; tentatively, D is TRBD1 (5 bases). Germline CDR1 reads MNHEY; CDR2 reads SMNVEV (reference sequence). CDR3 length: 15 residues. V dropped 4 bases and J dropped 7 bases, with 14 bases sitting between them. CDR3 DNA: TGTGCCAGCAGTTCCCCTGACAGTAGAAATTCACCCCTCCACTTT. Its protein is CASSSPDSRNSPLHF.

J is TRBJ1-3 and V is TRBV2; 7 positions match TRBD1. This CDR3 contains 15 residues. Per germline, CDR1 SNHLY and CDR2 FYNNEI. Trimming at V came to 5 bases and at J to 0 bases, leaving 4 bases not matched to a gene. CDR3 DNA: TGTGCCAGCAGTCTACAGGGGAACTCTGGAAACACCATATATTTT. Residues: CASSLQGNSGNTIYF.

The chain couples TRBV5-1 to TRBJ2-2, with 7 bases lining up with TRBD1. Germline values: CDR1 SGHRS, CDR2 YFSETQ. V lost 4 bases to trimming and J lost 5 bases; unmatched junction nucleotides: 8. The CDR3 contains 15 residues. CDR3 in amino acids: CASSVYRGETGELFF. In DNA, the CDR3 is TGCGCCAGCAGCGTGTACAGGGGTGAGACCGGGGAGCTGTTTTTT.

The chain recombines TRBV7-2 with TRBJ2-1; D uncertain. Trimming cost V 0 bases and J 8 bases, with 8 bases left between them. The V gene's germline CDR1 is SGHTA and CDR2 FQGNSA. This CDR3 comprises 13 residues. The CDR3 loop is CASSLALGYEQFF. CDR3 DNA: TGTGCCAGCAGCTTAGCGCTAGGATATGAGCAGTTCTTC.

The chain carries TRBV28 and TRBJ1-1; 8 nucleotides align to TRBD1. The length of the CDR3 is 14 residues. V lost 2 bases to trimming and J lost 1 base; unmatched junction nucleotides: 0. From germline, CDR1 is MDHEN and CDR2 SYDVKM. The CDR3 sequence: CASSLDRGNTEAFF. CDR3 nucleotides: TGTGCCAGCAGTTTAGACAGGGGGAACACTGAAGCTTTCTTT.

DNA of the CDR3: TGCAGCTCACAAGGGACCTCCAGATTCAATGAGCAGTTCTTC. Protein sequence: CSSQGTSRFNEQFF. The chain combines TRBV29-1 with TRBJ2-1, with D possibly being TRBD1 or TRBD2 (5 bases each). Trimming removed 8 bases at V and 6 bases at J, with 20 bases between. CDR3 length: 14 amino acids. In germline, CDR1 is SQVTM, CDR2 ANQGSEA.

This sequence joins TRBV30 and TRBJ1-3, with D possibly being TRBD1 (5 bases). There are 14 residues in the CDR3. Between the trimmed V and J ends, which lost 5 bases and 9 bases, there was a span of 20 bases. Germline-derived CDR1 and CDR2 are GTSNPN and SVGIG (reference sequence). The CDR3 protein is CAWGRGLFQSTIYF. The CDR3 DNA reads as TGTGCCTGGGGGCGGGGGTTGTTTCAGTCCACCATATATTTT.

The CDR3 reads CATSRDSGEQYF. The CDR3 DNA reads TGTGCCACCAGCAGAGATTCGGGGGAGCAGTACTTC. The V gene is TRBV15, the J gene TRBJ2-7, with D tentatively TRBD2 (5 bases). Germline assignment: CDR1 LNHNV and CDR2 YYDKDF (reference sequence). This CDR3 is 12 amino acids long. The V end was cut by 0 bases, the J end by 7 bases, with 7 bases between. Together with reference TRBV15 and TRBJ2-7, the CDR3 gives the full variable domain: DAMVIQNPRYQVTQFGKPVTLSCSQTLNHNVMYWYQQKSSQAPKLLFHYYDKDFNNEADTPDNFQSRRPNTSFCFLDIRSPGLGDTAMYLCATSRDSGEQYFGPGTRLTVT.

The rearrangement links TRBV2 to TRBJ1-4; unclear D gene. Germline V gene lookup returns CDR1 SNHLY and CDR2 FYNNEI. V gave up 6 bases and J gave up 0 bases, with 8 bases separating them. The CDR3 consists of 14 residues. This CDR3 is CASSGTATNEKLFF. The CDR3 DNA sequence: TGTGCCAGCAGCGGAACGGCAACTAATGAAAAACTGTTTTTT.

The chain employs TRBV7-8 and TRBJ2-7; 8 bases line up with TRBD2. CDR3 size: 12 residues. J gave up 4 bases and V 5 bases, and 1 base lay outside the gene matches. Germline CDR1 is SGHVS and CDR2 is FQNEAQ. The CDR3 coding sequence is TGTGCCAGCAGCCGGGAGGGTTACGAGCAGTACTTC. Its protein product is CASSREGYEQYF.

The rearrangement uses TRBV5-1 and TRBJ2-5; the match to TRBD2 covers 11 bases. This CDR3 is 15 amino acids long. Germline CDR1 reads SGHRS; CDR2 reads YFSETQ. The trim removed 4 bases at V and 2 bases at J, leaving 4 bases unmatched. In DNA, the CDR3 is TGCGCCAGCAGCCGGACTAGCGGGTCACAAGAGACCCAGTACTTC. The encoded protein is CASSRTSGSQETQYF. The variable domain in full, completed from reference TRBV5-1 and TRBJ2-5, reads KAGVTQTPRYLIKTRGQQVTLSCSPISGHRSVSWYQQTPGQGLQFLFEYFSETQRNKGNFPGRFSGRQFSNSRSEMNVSTLELGDSALYLCASSRTSGSQETQYFGPGTRLLVL.

This chain uses TRBV5-1 with TRBJ2-3; TRBD2 matches 14 bases. The CDR3 consists of 16 residues. Per germline, CDR1 SGHRS and CDR2 YFSETQ. After removal of 4 bases from V and 5 bases from J, the junction contained 6 bases not matched to a gene. This chain's CDR3 is CASSPGLAGDIDTQYF. CDR3 coding DNA: TGCGCCAGCAGCCCGGGACTAGCGGGGGACATAGATACGCAGTATTTT. Filled out from reference TRBV5-1 and TRBJ2-3, the complete variable domain reads KAGVTQTPRYLIKTRGQQVTLSCSPISGHRSVSWYQQTPGQGLQFLFEYFSETQRNKGNFPGRFSGRQFSNSRSEMNVSTLELGDSALYLCASSPGLAGDIDTQYFGPGTRLTVL.

This clone was detected a few times. The chain couples TRBV5-1 to TRBJ2-7, with a weak D call TRBD2 (5 bases). Germline-derived CDR1 and CDR2 are SGHRS and YFSETQ. The CDR3 length is 13 residues. Between the trimmed V and J ends, which lost 4 bases and 0 bases, there was a span of 8 bases. CDR3 protein: CASSKLGSYEQYF. CDR3 nucleotide sequence: TGCGCCAGCAGCAAACTAGGCTCCTACGAGCAGTACTTC. Full variable domain (remainder filled in from reference TRBV5-1 and TRBJ2-7): KAGVTQTPRYLIKTRGQQVTLSCSPISGHRSVSWYQQTPGQGLQFLFEYFSETQRNKGNFPGRFSGRQFSNSRSEMNVSTLELGDSALYLCASSKLGSYEQYFGPGTRLTVT.

This clone was picked up a small number of times. V usage is TRBV5-6 and J usage is TRBJ1-2, with 7 bases lining up with TRBD1. The CDR3 spans 14 residues. After removal of 3 bases from V and 4 bases from J, the junction contained 6 bases not matched to a gene. CDR1 is SGHDT and CDR2 is YYEEEE in the germline V gene. Here the CDR3 DNA reads TGTGCCAGCAGCTCTGACAGGGTGGGCTATGGCTACACCTTC. Its translation is CASSSDRVGYGYTF.

CDR3 region: CASSSNTNTEAFF. The CDR3 coding sequence is TGTGCCAGCAGCTCCAACACGAACACTGAAGCTTTCTTT. J is TRBJ1-1 and V is TRBV7-3; no clear D. The V gene's germline CDR1 is SGHTA and CDR2 FQGTGA. The V end was cut by 4 bases, the J end by 1 base, with 7 bases between. This CDR3 has 13 amino acids.